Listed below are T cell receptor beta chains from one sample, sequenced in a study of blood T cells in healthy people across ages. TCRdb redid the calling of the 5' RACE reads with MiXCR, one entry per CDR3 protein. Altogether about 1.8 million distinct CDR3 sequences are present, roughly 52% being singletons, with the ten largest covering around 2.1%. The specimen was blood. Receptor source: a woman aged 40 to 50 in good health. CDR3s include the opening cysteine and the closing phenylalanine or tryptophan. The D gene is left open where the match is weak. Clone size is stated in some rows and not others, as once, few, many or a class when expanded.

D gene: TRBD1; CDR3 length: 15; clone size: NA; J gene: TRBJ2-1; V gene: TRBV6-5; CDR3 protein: CASSSGQGARYEQFF; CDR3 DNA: TGTGCCAGCAGCTCCGGACAGGGGGCTAGGTATGAGCAGTTCTTC
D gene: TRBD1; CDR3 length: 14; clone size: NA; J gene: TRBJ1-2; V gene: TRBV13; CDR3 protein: CASSLRGTGYGYTF; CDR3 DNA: TGTGCCAGCAGCTTGAGGGGGACAGGGTATGGCTACACCTTC
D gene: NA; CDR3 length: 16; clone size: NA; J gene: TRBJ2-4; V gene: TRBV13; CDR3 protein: CASSIRQSLAKNIQYF; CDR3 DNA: TGTGCCAGCAGCATAAGACAGTCCCTCGCCAAAAACATTCAGTACTTC
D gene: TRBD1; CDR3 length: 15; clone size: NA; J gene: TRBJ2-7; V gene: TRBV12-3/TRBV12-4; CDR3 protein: CASRQLTGDSYEQYF; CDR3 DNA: TGTGCCAGCAGGCAGTTAACAGGGGACTCCTACGAGCAGTACTTC
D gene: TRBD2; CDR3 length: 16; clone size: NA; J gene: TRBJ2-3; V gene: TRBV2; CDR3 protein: CAIRVRLAGTLDTQYF; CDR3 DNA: TGTGCCATCCGAGTACGACTAGCGGGGACGTTGGATACGCAGTATTTT
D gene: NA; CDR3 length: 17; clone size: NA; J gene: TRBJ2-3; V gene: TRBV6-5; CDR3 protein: CASSYSKPGQFTDTQYF; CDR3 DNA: TGTGCCAGCAGTTACTCGAAACCCGGACAGTTCACAGATACGCAGTATTTT
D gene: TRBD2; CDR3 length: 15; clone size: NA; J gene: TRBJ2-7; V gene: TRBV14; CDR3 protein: CASSQGLAGFGEQYF; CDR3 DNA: TGTGCCAGCAGCCAGGGACTAGCGGGGTTTGGCGAGCAGTACTTC
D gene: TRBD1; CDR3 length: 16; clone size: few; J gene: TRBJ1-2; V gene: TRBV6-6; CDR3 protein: CASSYDRQGLAYGYTF; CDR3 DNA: TGTGCCAGCAGTTACGACAGACAGGGTCTGGCCTATGGCTACACCTTC
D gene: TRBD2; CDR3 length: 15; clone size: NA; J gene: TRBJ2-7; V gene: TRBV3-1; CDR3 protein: CASSQDLASGGPQYF; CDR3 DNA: TGTGCCAGCAGCCAAGATCTGGCTAGCGGGGGACCGCAGTACTTC
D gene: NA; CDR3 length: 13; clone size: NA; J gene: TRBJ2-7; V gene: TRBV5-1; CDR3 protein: CASSSAGFYEQYF; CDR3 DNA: TGCGCCAGCAGCTCCGCGGGGTTCTACGAGCAGTACTTC
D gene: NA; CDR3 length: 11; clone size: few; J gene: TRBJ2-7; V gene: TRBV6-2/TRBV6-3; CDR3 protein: CASSHYYEQYF; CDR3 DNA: TGTGCCAGCAGCCACTATTACGAGCAGTACTTC
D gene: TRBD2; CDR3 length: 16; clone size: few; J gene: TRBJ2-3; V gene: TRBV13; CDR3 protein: CASSSRRTSDTDTQYF; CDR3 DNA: TGTGCCAGCAGCTCCAGAAGGACTAGCGACACAGATACGCAGTATTTT
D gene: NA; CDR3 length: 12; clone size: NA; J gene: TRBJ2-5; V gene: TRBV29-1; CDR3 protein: CSGSPEGETQYF; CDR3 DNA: TGCAGCGGTTCCCCGGAAGGGGAGACCCAGTACTTC
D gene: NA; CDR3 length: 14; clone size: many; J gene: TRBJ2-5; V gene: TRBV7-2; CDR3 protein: CASSFSGGGETQYF; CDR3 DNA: TGCGCCAGCAGCTTCTCTGGGGGTGGAGAGACCCAGTACTTC
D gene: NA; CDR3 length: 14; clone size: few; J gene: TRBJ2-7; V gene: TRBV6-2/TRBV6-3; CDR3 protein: CASKDTPISYEQYF; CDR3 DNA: TGTGCCAGCAAGGATACGCCGATTTCCTACGAGCAGTACTTC
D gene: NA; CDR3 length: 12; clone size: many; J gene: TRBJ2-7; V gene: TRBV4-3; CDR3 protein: CASSQEVGEQYF; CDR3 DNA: TGCGCCAGCAGCCAGGAAGTCGGCGAGCAGTACTTC
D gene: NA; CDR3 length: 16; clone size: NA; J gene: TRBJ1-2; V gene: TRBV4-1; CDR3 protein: CASSPGRGGINYGYTF; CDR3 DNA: TGCGCCAGCAGCCCTGGTCGGGGAGGGATTAACTATGGCTACACCTTC
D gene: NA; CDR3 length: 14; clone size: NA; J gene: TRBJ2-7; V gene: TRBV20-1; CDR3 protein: CSATGQNPGYEQYF; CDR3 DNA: TGCAGTGCTACGGGACAAAACCCAGGCTACGAGCAGTACTTC
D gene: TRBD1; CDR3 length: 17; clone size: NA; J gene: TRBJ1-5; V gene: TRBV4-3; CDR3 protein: CASSQERTGPLNQPQHF; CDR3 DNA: TGCGCCAGCAGCCAAGAAAGGACAGGCCCCTTAAATCAGCCCCAGCATTTT
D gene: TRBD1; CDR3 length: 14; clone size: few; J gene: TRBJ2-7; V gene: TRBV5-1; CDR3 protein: CASSWGQGASEQYF; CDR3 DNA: TGCGCCAGCAGCTGGGGACAGGGTGCAAGCGAGCAGTACTTC
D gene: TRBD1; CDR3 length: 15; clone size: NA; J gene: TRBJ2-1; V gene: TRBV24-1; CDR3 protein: CATSDSMGQPNEQFF; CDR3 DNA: TGTGCCACCAGTGATTCAATGGGACAGCCCAATGAGCAGTTCTTC
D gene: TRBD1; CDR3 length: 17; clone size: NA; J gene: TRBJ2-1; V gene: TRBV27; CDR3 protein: CASSLKGGTGGFSEQFF; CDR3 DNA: TGTGCCAGCAGTTTAAAGGGCGGGACAGGGGGTTTCAGTGAGCAGTTCTTC
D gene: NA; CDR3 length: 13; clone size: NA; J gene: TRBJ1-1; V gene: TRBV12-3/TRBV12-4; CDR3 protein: CASSCARNTEAFF; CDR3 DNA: TGTGCCAGCAGTTGCGCGAGGAACACTGAAGCTTTCTTT
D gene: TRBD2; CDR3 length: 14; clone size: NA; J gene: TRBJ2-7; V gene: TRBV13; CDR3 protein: CASSLGGGGSEQYF; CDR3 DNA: TGTGCCAGCAGCCTCGGGGGGGGAGGCTCCGAGCAGTACTTC
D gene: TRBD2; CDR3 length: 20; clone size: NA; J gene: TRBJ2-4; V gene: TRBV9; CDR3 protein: CASSVESSGVISTAKNIQYF; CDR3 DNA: TGTGCCAGCAGCGTAGAATCTAGCGGGGTTATTTCTACAGCCAAAAACATTCAGTACTTC
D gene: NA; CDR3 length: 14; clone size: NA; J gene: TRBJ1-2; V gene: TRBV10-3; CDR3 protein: CAISEPQGNYGYTF; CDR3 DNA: TGTGCCATCAGTGAACCCCAGGGTAACTATGGCTACACCTTC
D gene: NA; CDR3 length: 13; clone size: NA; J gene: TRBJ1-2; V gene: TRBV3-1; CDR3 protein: CASSQGPVLGYTF; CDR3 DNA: TGTGCCAGCAGCCAAGGCCCGGTTTTGGGCTACACCTTC